This entry lists 6 T cell receptor beta chains sequenced from one sample in a study of T cell responses to AZD1222 COVID-19 vaccine. Sequenced by immunoSEQ multiplex PCR; TCRdb stores in-frame clones only, minus some. The sample lists roughly 140,000 clones; just under 95% were seen once. This sample comprised peripheral blood, obtained on day 0 of AZD1222 vaccination. All receptors come from an adult in good health.

In the case of this clone: This may be a read error, as it is one base from a much larger clone. This chain connects TRBV9 to TRBJ2-7; 8 bases map to TRBD1. The ends lost 2 bases at V and 6 bases at J; junction bases unmatched: 1. The germline V gene has CDR1 SGDLS and CDR2 YYNGEE. The CDR3 is 12 amino acids. The CDR3 nucleotides are TGTGCCAGCAGCGTTACAGGGGGCGAGCAGTACTTC. Its translation is CASSVTGGEQYF. Combining the CDR3 with reference TRBV9 and TRBJ2-7 gives the whole variable domain DSGVTQTPKHLITATGQRVTLRCSPRSGDLSVYWYQQSLDQGLQFLIQYYNGEERAKGNILERFSAQQFPDLHSELNLSSLELGDSALYFCASSVTGGEQYFGPGTRLTVT.

This sequence joins TRBV4-1 and TRBJ2-1; TRBD1 might be the D (6 bases). In germline, CDR1 is MGHRA, CDR2 YSYEKL. V dropped 4 bases and J dropped 6 bases, with 13 bases sitting between them. The CDR3 totals 14 residues. This chain's CDR3 is CASSPPTGGNEQFF. The CDR3 nucleotides read TGCGCCAGCAGCCCTCCGACAGGAGGCAATGAGCAGTTCTTC.

The gene calls are TRBV7-2 and TRBJ2-7; 13 bases match TRBD2. Looked up from germline, CDR1 is SGHTA and CDR2 is FQGNSA. J was trimmed by 6 bases and V by 4 bases; bases with no gene match: 12. The CDR3 has 17 residues. CDR3 in amino acids: CASSWGVGTSGMGEQYF. The DNA of the CDR3 is TGTGCCAGCAGCTGGGGGGTCGGGACTAGCGGGATGGGCGAGCAGTACTTC.

This chain links TRBV28 with TRBJ1-2; 9 bases fit TRBD1. The V segment lost 5 bases and the J segment 10 bases; nucleotides outside the gene matches: 5. The germline CDR1 and CDR2 sequences are MDHEN and SYDVKM. The CDR3 covers 12 residues. The DNA of the CDR3 is TGTGCCAGCAGTAGGGACAGGGACTTCTACACCTTC. Translating gives CASSRDRDFYTF.

V and J are TRBV5-5 and TRBJ1-1; 9 positions match TRBD1. CDR1 and CDR2 from the germline V gene are SGHKS and YYEKEE (reference sequence). The V segment lost 3 bases and the J segment 0 bases; nucleotides outside the gene matches: 12. This CDR3 has 18 amino acids. CDR3 nucleotides: TGTGCCAGCAGCTATTATTACCGACAGGGGGGCATGAACACTGAAGCTTTCTTT. Translated: CASSYYYRQGGMNTEAFF. The full variable domain, its missing parts supplied by reference TRBV5-5 and TRBJ1-1, is DAGVTQSPTHLIKTRGQQVTLRCSPISGHKSVSWYQQVLGQGPQFIFQYYEKEERGRGNFPDRFSARQFPNYSSELNVNALLLGDSALYLCASSYYYRQGGMNTEAFFGQGTRLTVV.

This clone is a singleton in its sample. The chain couples TRBV19 to TRBJ2-7; TRBD1 aligns across 8 bases. V was pared by 3 bases and J by 9 bases, with 13 bases of the junction left unmatched. The CDR3 contains 15 residues. Germline V gene sequence: CDR1 LNHDA, CDR2 SQIVND (reference sequence). The DNA of the CDR3 is TGTGCCAGTAGTATTCCGGGACAGGTACTGATGGGGCAGTACTTC. Translating it yields CASSIPGQVLMGQYF.